The 13 T cell receptor beta chains in this list originate from one sample, sequenced in a study of T cell responses to AZD1222 COVID-19 vaccine. Some clones are missing from TCRdb's copy, which holds only in-frame ones; the method was immunoSEQ multiplex PCR. Found here are roughly 160,000 clones, roughly nine tenths of them singletons; the top ten hold about 1.9%. Here the sequenced sample was peripheral blood, taken on day 0 of AZD1222 vaccination. The receptors shown here come from an adult in good health.

The genes are TRBV28 and TRBJ1-5, with 9 bases that match TRBD1. V trimming: 11 bases; J trimming: 5 bases; junction bases outside the gene matches: 7. The germline V gene encodes CDR1 MDHEN and CDR2 SYDVKM. This CDR3 is built from 13 residues. The CDR3 loop reads CAGTGGLYQPQHF. For the CDR3, the DNA is TGTGCCGGTACAGGGGGCTTGTATCAGCCCCAGCATTTT.

This chain links TRBV28 with TRBJ1-5; 7 bases are shared with TRBD1. Germline lookup yields CDR1 MDHEN and CDR2 SYDVKM. The CDR3 sequence is 14 residues long. With 10 bases clipped from V and 0 bases from J, the junction kept 6 bases outside the gene matches. This chain's CDR3 is CAIAGQISNQPQHF. The DNA for the CDR3 is TGTGCCATCGCGGGACAGATTAGCAATCAGCCCCAGCATTTT.

This chain joins TRBV2 and TRBJ2-5; 8 bases are shared with TRBD2. Per germline, CDR1 SNHLY and CDR2 FYNNEI. J was trimmed by 2 bases and V by 5 bases; bases with no gene match: 7. The CDR3 is made up of 15 amino acids. CDR3 amino acids: CASSPGLGAQETQYF. CDR3 DNA sequence: TGTGCCAGCAGTCCGGGACTAGGGGCACAAGAGACCCAGTACTTC.

The rearrangement uses TRBV5-1 and TRBJ1-5; weak D call: TRBD1 (5 bases). The V gene's germline CDR1 is SGHRS and CDR2 YFSETQ. This CDR3 has 14 residues. V was trimmed by 1 base and J by 2 bases, leaving 7 bases between them. CDR3 bases: TGCGCCAGCAGCTTGAGGGGAGGCAATCAGCCCCAGCATTTT. This translates into CASSLRGGNQPQHF.

The V call is TRBV30, the J call TRBJ2-3; 10 nucleotides agree with TRBD1. This CDR3 is built from 15 residues. Germline-derived CDR1 and CDR2 are GTSNPN and SVGIG (reference sequence). Trimming at V came to 1 base and at J to 3 bases, leaving 4 bases not matched to a gene. This chain's CDR3 is CAWSAGTGATDTQYF. The CDR3 DNA reads TGTGCCTGGAGTGCCGGGACAGGGGCTACAGATACGCAGTATTTT. Full variable domain (missing parts from reference TRBV30 and TRBJ2-3): SQTIHQWPATLVQPVGSPLSLECTVEGTSNPNLYWYRQAAGRGLQLLFYSVGIGQISSEVPQNLSASRPQDRQFILSSKKLLLSDSGFYLCAWSAGTGATDTQYFGPGTRLTVL.

The chain carries TRBV7-3 and TRBJ1-1; 7 nucleotides line up with TRBD1. The CDR3 is 14 amino acids. Trimming took 5 bases from V and 4 from J; bases not matched to a gene: 7. Germline V gene sequence: CDR1 SGHTA, CDR2 FQGTGA. CDR3 coding DNA: TGTGCCAGCAGCACGACAGGGAGGGCCACTGAAGCTTTCTTT. Translating gives CASSTTGRATEAFF.

The rearrangement joins TRBV3-1 (or the pseudogene TRBV3-2) to TRBJ1-6; 10 bases are a match to TRBD1. Germline CDR1 LGHDT, CDR2 YNNKEL (reference sequence). The CDR3 is 14 amino acids. V trimming: 4 bases; J trimming: 10 bases; junction bases outside the gene matches: 4. DNA for the CDR3: TGTGCCAGCAGCCTGGACAGGGGGGCCTCACCCCTCCACTTT. Translation: CASSLDRGASPLHF.

This clone was observed a single time. The V gene is TRBV6-5, the J gene TRBJ1-1; 8 bases match TRBD1. The germline V gene has CDR1 MNHEY and CDR2 SVGAGI. CDR3 size: 13 residues. The trim removed 6 bases at V and 8 bases at J, leaving 8 bases unmatched. The CDR3 sequence: CASSRGQGREAFF. CDR3 DNA sequence: TGTGCCAGCAGCCGCGGACAGGGACGAGAAGCTTTCTTT.

This chain joins TRBV7-8 and TRBJ2-6; D ambiguous. Deletions cut 3 bases from V and 1 base from J, with 10 bases between. Germline V gene lookup returns CDR1 SGHVS and CDR2 FQNEAQ. This CDR3 has 16 amino acids. The CDR3 sequence: CASSLPLGSGANVLTF. CDR3 sequence (DNA): TGTGCCAGCAGCTTGCCTTTAGGATCTGGGGCCAACGTCCTGACTTTC.

This chain uses TRBV4-3 with TRBJ2-1; D is possibly TRBD2 (5 bases). The CDR3 runs to 13 residues. CDR1 and CDR2 (germline): LGHNA, YSLEER. V lost 4 bases and J lost 7, with 11 bases in between. In DNA form, the CDR3 reads TGCGCCAGCAGCCCACTAGTGCAGAATGAGCAGTTCTTC. Translating gives CASSPLVQNEQFF.

The rearrangement uses TRBV19 and TRBJ1-2; no clear D. Trimming removed 3 bases from V and 4 bases from J, with 15 bases in between. Germline V gene lookup returns CDR1 LNHDA and CDR2 SQIVND (reference sequence). The CDR3 totals 15 residues. The CDR3 region has the DNA TGTGCCAGTAGTATGAGGCCACACCTCGGCTATGGCTACACCTTC. Its protein is CASSMRPHLGYGYTF.

This chain uses TRBV28 with TRBJ2-5, with a tentative D call TRBD1 (8 bases). V was pared by 2 bases and J by 4 bases, with 17 bases between. The germline V gene encodes CDR1 MDHEN and CDR2 SYDVKM. The CDR3 covers 16 residues. The CDR3 region is CASSLLTGGVGETQYF. The CDR3 DNA reads as TGTGCCAGCAGTTTACTTACAGGGGGGGTTGGAGAGACCCAGTACTTC.

The rearrangement joins TRBV28 to TRBJ1-5; a possible D gene is TRBD1 (5 bases). The germline V gene has CDR1 MDHEN and CDR2 SYDVKM. Trimming removed 6 bases from V and 5 bases from J, with 14 bases in between. The CDR3 is made up of 14 amino acids. CDR3 in amino acids: CASRPAGVDQPQHF. CDR3 DNA: TGTGCCAGCAGACCGGCGGGGGTTGATCAGCCCCAGCATTTT.